The 5 T cell receptor beta chains below all came from one sample that was sequenced in a study of CD8+ T cells in alopecia areata. Extracted from the samples, RNA was reverse transcribed into cDNA to serve as the sequencing template. Libraries were prepared by immunoSEQ multiplex PCR; TCRdb keeps only in-frame clonotypes and omits some of them. The table shows 100,000 to 130,000 clones, with about 83% occurring only once. The treatment denotes: oral pan-JAK inhibitor, 5-10 mg twice daily. The sequenced sample was CD8+ T cells sorted from blood, obtained at week 24, from a patient treated with tofacitinib. Source of these receptors: a human donor with alopecia areata.

The chain is built from TRBV7-8 and TRBJ2-5; perhaps TRBD2 as D (5 bases). This CDR3 spans 14 amino acids. Trimming pared 4 bases from V and 2 bases from J, leaving 11 bases between. From germline, CDR1 is SGHVS and CDR2 FQNEAQ. The CDR3 bases are TGTGCCAGCAGCTCTCGGACTTATCAAGAGACCCAGTACTTC. Residues: CASSSRTYQETQYF.

In regard to this clone: An end of the junction does not agree with germline; a read error may underlie this. The chain combines TRBV6-1 with TRBJ2-7; 10 bases map to TRBD2. Germline V gene lookup returns CDR1 MNHNS and CDR2 SASEGT. The CDR3 runs to 15 residues. CDR3 nucleotide sequence: TGTGCCAGCAGTCAAGTAGCGGGGGGCTCCCACGAGCAGTACTTC. Translating it yields CASSQVAGGSHEQYF.

The chain joins TRBV13 to TRBJ2-3, with 15 bases lining up with TRBD2. The CDR3 has 17 amino acids. The germline V gene has CDR1 PRHDT and CDR2 FYEKMQ (reference sequence). Germline trimming cut 4 bases from V and 2 bases from J; bases unmatched to any gene: 4. CDR3 sequence reads: CASSSGLAGGFTDTQYF. The CDR3 nucleotides read TGTGCCAGCAGCTCGGGACTAGCGGGGGGCTTCACAGATACGCAGTATTTT.

The rearrangement links TRBV27 to TRBJ1-5, with a possible D match to TRBD1 (5 bases). The CDR3 sequence is 14 residues long. V lost 6 bases to trimming and J lost 0 bases, with 9 bases between them. The germline gives CDR1 MNHEY, CDR2 SMNVEV (reference sequence). CDR3 coding DNA: TGTGCCAGCAGGGCAGGGTATAGCAATCAGCCCCAGCATTTT. Its protein is CASRAGYSNQPQHF.

The chain recombines TRBV5-1 with TRBJ2-1; 11 bases are a match to TRBD2. The CDR3 runs 17 residues. J gave up 4 bases and V 1 base, and 7 bases lay outside the gene matches. Germline CDR1 SGHRS, CDR2 YFSETQ. DNA of the CDR3: TGCGCCAGCAGCTTGAGGGCGACTAGCGGGGTTTACAATGAGCAGTTCTTC. Encoded protein: CASSLRATSGVYNEQFF.